These T cell receptor beta chains were read from a single sample in a study of T cells in tuberculosis. Only in-frame clones appear in the TCRdb table, and some are missing; sequencing was by immunoSEQ multiplex PCR. Here the sample spans tens of thousands of clones, about 95% being singletons. Sample: PBMCs, taken at tuberculosis diagnosis. These receptors were obtained from an adult with tuberculosis. CDR3s leave out the opening cysteine and the closing phenylalanine or tryptophan.

V gene: TRBV5-6; CDR3 protein: ASSLGIGGNTEAF
V gene: TRBV6-5; CDR3 protein: ASSYSLRQGRGELF
V gene: TRBV5-1; CDR3 protein: ASSAGLSGDTQY
V gene: TRBV5-4; CDR3 protein: ASTRGGANTEAF
V gene: TRBV7-9; CDR3 protein: ASSSWGQGRYSNQPQH
V gene: TRBV5-1; CDR3 protein: ASSSGDRGLTDTQY
V gene: TRBV29-1; CDR3 protein: SVESARGRAETQY
V gene: TRBV4-1; CDR3 protein: ASRPTGDNQPQH
V gene: TRBV5-6; CDR3 protein: ASSLLGASGTDTQY
V gene: TRBV10-2; CDR3 protein: ASLIPGLASYEQY
V gene: TRBV19; CDR3 protein: ASSTGQSLIPSAEKLF
V gene: TRBV7-9; CDR3 protein: ASSARLAGNYNEQF
V gene: TRBV7-2; CDR3 protein: ASSGGQIYGYT
V gene: TRBV6-5; CDR3 protein: ASSYAGQLYGYT
V gene: TRBV7-2; CDR3 protein: ASSPRETEQF
V gene: TRBV5-1; CDR3 protein: ASRAAQGSYGYT
V gene: TRBV18; CDR3 protein: ASSPTRATTNQPQH
V gene: TRBV6-6; CDR3 protein: ASSYSEGSYEQY
V gene: TRBV30; CDR3 protein: AWRGGLHTGELF
V gene: TRBV29-1; CDR3 protein: SVGGPRGSYNEQF
V gene: TRBV10-2; CDR3 protein: ASSEAGGAGEQF
V gene: TRBV5-5; CDR3 protein: ASSLGRGYGYT
V gene: TRBV5-6; CDR3 protein: ASRKDIYGYT
V gene: TRBV30; CDR3 protein: ASSQGNEQY
V gene: TRBV27; CDR3 protein: ASSLQGNTEAF
V gene: TRBV11-2; CDR3 protein: ASRSGTGAGNTIY
V gene: TRBV14; CDR3 protein: ASSQGGRSYGYT
V gene: TRBV12-5; CDR3 protein: ASGRGTVRSNQPQH
V gene: TRBV19; CDR3 protein: ASSNQGLDYGYT
V gene: TRBV5-4; CDR3 protein: ASSSGARPSPLH
V gene: TRBV5-6; CDR3 protein: ASSPGQGADIQY
V gene: TRBV30; CDR3 protein: AWSPNSQNTEAF
V gene: TRBV4-1; CDR3 protein: ASSLTSFAAQY
V gene: TRBV5-6; CDR3 protein: ASSLEGRAYEQY
V gene: TRBV5-8; CDR3 protein: ASSWGLAGGRSYNEQF
V gene: TRBV4-1; CDR3 protein: ASSQDHRGANSGNTIY
V gene: TRBV28; CDR3 protein: ASIAGGSGNTIY
V gene: TRBV18; CDR3 protein: ASSPGTGTYEQY
V gene: TRBV2; CDR3 protein: ASSEIVGSGSSYNEQF
V gene: TRBV4-1; CDR3 protein: ASSSPEGLATSEQY
V gene: TRBV5-1; CDR3 protein: ASMATGELF
V gene: TRBV29-1; CDR3 protein: SVEALQGAGETQY
V gene: TRBV5-1; CDR3 protein: ASSFPASGVPSYNEQF
V gene: TRBV19; CDR3 protein: ASSPGLAGDEQF
V gene: TRBV4-1; CDR3 protein: ASSQDKRRRGVKHTGELF
V gene: TRBV5-1; CDR3 protein: ASRGGESEQY
V gene: TRBV7-3; CDR3 protein: ASSWTSGGTNEQF
V gene: TRBV19; CDR3 protein: ASTPRTGAGNTEAF
V gene: TRBV15; CDR3 protein: ATSRGYPNYGETQY
V gene: TRBV28; CDR3 protein: ASSFGSANYGYT
V gene: TRBV9; CDR3 protein: ASSVVVSSGANVLT
V gene: TRBV7-6; CDR3 protein: ASSPQTSGRTTGELF
V gene: TRBV7-9; CDR3 protein: ASSLGTGWGSTYNEQF
V gene: TRBV6-5; CDR3 protein: ASRGTSGIYNEQF
V gene: TRBV14; CDR3 protein: ASSRGLASEQY
V gene: TRBV5-1; CDR3 protein: ASSWTSGVYNEQF
V gene: TRBV7-9; CDR3 protein: ASSLDPGHRGYEQY
V gene: TRBV29-1; CDR3 protein: SVEDGSGEEKLF
V gene: TRBV5-1; CDR3 protein: ASSLVPATNEKLF